A selection of T cell receptor beta chains follows, all from one sample in a study of T cell responses to AZD1222 COVID-19 vaccine. The method was immunoSEQ multiplex PCR; TCRdb's version includes in-frame clones alone and lacks a portion of them. The sample holds under 170,000 clones, roughly 92% seen once. Sequencing used peripheral blood, obtained on day 0 of AZD1222 vaccination. All receptors derive from an adult in good health. Each CDR3 is given with its conserved first and last residue. The order of the fields is D gene, J gene, V gene, CDR3 DNA, CDR3 protein. D genes are given only for firm matches.

d_call: .; j_call: TRBJ1-4; v_call: TRBV3-1/TRBV3-2; cdr3_nt: TGTGCCAGCAGCCAATACCCAGGGTACACTAATGAAAAACTGTTTTTT; cdr3_aa: CASSQYPGYTNEKLFF
d_call: .; j_call: TRBJ1-5; v_call: TRBV27; cdr3_nt: TGTGCCAGTTACTTTGAAATAATTAATCAGCCCCAGCATTTT; cdr3_aa: CASYFEIINQPQHF
d_call: .; j_call: TRBJ1-6; v_call: TRBV19; cdr3_nt: TGTGCCAGTAGTATCGGAAATTCACCCCTCCACTTT; cdr3_aa: CASSIGNSPLHF
d_call: TRBD2; j_call: TRBJ2-1; v_call: TRBV4-3; cdr3_nt: TGCGCCAGCAGCCAAGCTAGCGGGAGTGTCGATGAGCAGTTCTTC; cdr3_aa: CASSQASGSVDEQFF
d_call: .; j_call: TRBJ2-5; v_call: TRBV7-2; cdr3_nt: TGTGCCAGCACCCAGAGGCCCACCGAGACCCAGTACTTC; cdr3_aa: CASTQRPTETQYF
d_call: .; j_call: TRBJ1-4; v_call: TRBV4-3; cdr3_nt: TGCGCCAGCAGCCAAGATCGTGCGGCGACTAATGAAAAACTGTTTTTT; cdr3_aa: CASSQDRAATNEKLFF
d_call: .; j_call: TRBJ1-2; v_call: TRBV5-6; cdr3_nt: TGTGCCAGCCAGCCGAGGGTCAGGGTTGGAGGCTACACCTTC; cdr3_aa: CASQPRVRVGGYTF
d_call: .; j_call: TRBJ2-2; v_call: TRBV5-4; cdr3_nt: TGTGCCAGCAGCGACCGGAGGTCGGGTACCGGGGAGCTGTTTTTT; cdr3_aa: CASSDRRSGTGELFF
d_call: .; j_call: TRBJ1-4; v_call: TRBV15; cdr3_nt: TGTGCCACCAGCAGAGAGCGGGAAAAACTGTTTTTT; cdr3_aa: CATSREREKLFF
d_call: TRBD2; j_call: TRBJ2-2; v_call: TRBV6-5; cdr3_nt: TGTGCCAGCAGTTATAGCGGGACACACACCGGGGAGCTGTTTTTT; cdr3_aa: CASSYSGTHTGELFF
d_call: .; j_call: TRBJ1-1; v_call: TRBV5-5; cdr3_nt: TGTGCCAGCAGCTTGGGTATTACGGGGAACACTGAAGCTTTCTTT; cdr3_aa: CASSLGITGNTEAFF
d_call: .; j_call: TRBJ2-3; v_call: TRBV5-1; cdr3_nt: TGCGCCAGCAGCCCCACAGGGCTCAGCGGGGCGAGCACAGATACGCAGTATTTT; cdr3_aa: CASSPTGLSGASTDTQYF
d_call: TRBD2; j_call: TRBJ2-3; v_call: TRBV24-1; cdr3_nt: TGTGCCACCAGTGATTCGGGACTAGCGGGTTTCACAGATACGCAGTATTTT; cdr3_aa: CATSDSGLAGFTDTQYF
d_call: .; j_call: TRBJ1-1; v_call: TRBV11-2; cdr3_nt: TGTGCCAGCAGCTTAGAGGGTACTGAATTTGAAGCTTTCTTT; cdr3_aa: CASSLEGTEFEAFF
d_call: .; j_call: TRBJ2-3; v_call: TRBV12-1; cdr3_nt: TGTGCCAGCAGCATATTGAGAGGGACTAGCGGGACAGATACGCAGTATTTT; cdr3_aa: CASSILRGTSGTDTQYF
d_call: .; j_call: TRBJ1-4; v_call: TRBV7-9; cdr3_nt: TGTGCCAGCAGCTTAGGGGGTGAGGAAAAACTGTTTTTT; cdr3_aa: CASSLGGEEKLFF
d_call: .; j_call: TRBJ1-1; v_call: TRBV14; cdr3_nt: TGTGCCAGCAGCCAAGCTGAATACGAGGCTTTCTTT; cdr3_aa: CASSQAEYEAFF
d_call: TRBD1; j_call: TRBJ1-5; v_call: TRBV18; cdr3_nt: TGTGCCAGCTCACTTGACAGGGGGCGTCAGCCCCAGCATTTT; cdr3_aa: CASSLDRGRQPQHF
d_call: TRBD1; j_call: TRBJ1-2; v_call: TRBV5-1; cdr3_nt: TGCGCCAGCAGCCCGGGACAGGGTACCTATGGCTACACCTTC; cdr3_aa: CASSPGQGTYGYTF